Each of the 21 T cell receptor beta chains below was sequenced from the same sample in a study of T cells in Graves' hyperthyroidism and ophthalmopathy. TCR beta CDR3 regions were amplified from RNA. Researchers ran a first-round RT-PCR on the TCR CDR3 using the HTBI primer set. TCRdb recomputed calls from the multiplex PCR reads with MiXCR, one row per CDR3 protein. The repertoire has approximately 480,000 distinct CDR3 sequences, 20% to 25% of them found once; the top ten carry about 30%. What was sequenced was blood. Source of these receptors: a man aged 18 to 35 with Graves' hyperthyroidism.

The table lists this clonotype with many counts. The chain uses TRBV28 and TRBJ2-7; a possible D gene is TRBD2 (5 bases). The CDR3 is 14 residues long. Germline CDR1 is MDHEN and CDR2 is SYDVKM. Trimming stripped 10 bases from V and 0 bases from J, with 16 bases between. CDR3 DNA: TGTGCCACTGAGGGTTGGGGAGCCTCCTACGAGCAGTACTTC. It is translated as CATEGWGASYEQYF.

This clonotype was detected a few times. The chain joins TRBV12-3 or TRBV12-4 to TRBJ1-2; no reliable D call. Trimming shortened V by 7 bases and J by 0 bases, and 12 bases separated the two germline ends. There are 14 residues in the CDR3. The CDR3 nucleotides are TGTGCCAGCACCGAGACGGGTCCTAACTATGGCTACACCTTC. Translation gives CASTETGPNYGYTF.

Concerning this clonotype: The junction shows a germline mismatch at one end, possibly a read error. The rearrangement links TRBV6-1 to TRBJ2-5; D may be TRBD2 (5 bases). The CDR3 loop spans 15 amino acids. CDR1 is MNHNS, CDR2 SASEGT, per germline. CDR3 protein: CAISDRRVLQETQYF. The CDR3 DNA reads TGTGCCATCAGTGATAGGCGGGTGCTCCAAGAGACCCAGTACTTC.

The chain has TRBV20-1 and TRBJ2-7, with D uncertain. V was shortened by 2 bases and J by 2 bases, with 10 bases between the two germline ends. The germline CDR1 and CDR2 sequences are DFQATT and SNEGSKA (reference sequence). The CDR3 has 13 amino acids. CDR3 region: CSARNPGTYEQYF. CDR3 bases: TGCAGTGCTAGAAATCCTGGAACCTACGAGCAGTACTTC.

This clonotype came up many times. The chain joins TRBV30 to TRBJ1-1, with TRBD1 as a possible D gene (5 bases). The V end was cut by 3 bases, the J end by 4 bases, with 15 bases between. This CDR3 region has 14 residues. From germline, CDR1 is GTSNPN and CDR2 SVGIG (reference sequence). Here the CDR3 reads CAWSEGRASTEAFF. CDR3 in DNA: TGTGCCTGGAGCGAAGGCAGGGCATCCACTGAAGCTTTCTTT.

This chain's CDR3 is CASRPVRTEAFF. Here the CDR3 DNA reads TGTGCCAGCAGACCTGTGAGGACTGAAGCTTTCTTT. The rearrangement uses TRBV12-3 or TRBV12-4 and TRBJ1-1; no firm D call. The CDR3 extends over 12 amino acids. Trimming took 6 bases from V and 5 from J, leaving 10 bases between them.

This clonotype was observed many times. The chain uses TRBV28 and TRBJ1-1; TRBD1 is a possible D gene (6 bases). V was pared by 6 bases and J by 7 bases, with 15 bases between. The germline gives CDR1 MDHEN, CDR2 SYDVKM. CDR3 length: 13 residues. DNA of the CDR3: TGTGCCAGCAGCCCTTGGGGGCAGGGTGAAGCTTTCTTT. This encodes CASSPWGQGEAFF.

Points on this clonotype: With a much larger clone just one base away, this may be a read error. V is TRBV2 and J is TRBJ1-1, with D perhaps TRBD1 (5 bases). The germline V gene encodes CDR1 SNHLY and CDR2 FYNNEI. The length of the CDR3 is 11 residues. V was trimmed by 11 bases and J by 7 bases, leaving 14 bases between them. The CDR3 loop is CAGNRLSEAFF. CDR3 bases: TGTGCCGGCAACAGGTTGAGTGAAGCTTTCTTT. The variable domain in full, completed from reference TRBV2 and TRBJ1-1, reads EPEVTQTPSHQVTQMGQEVILRCVPISNHLYFYWYRQILGQKVEFLVSFYNNEISEKSEIFDDQFSVERPDGSNFTLKIRSTKLEDSAMYFCAGNRLSEAFFGQGTRLTVV.

V gene TRBV30 combines with J gene TRBJ1-5, with 10 bases fitting TRBD1. The germline V gene encodes CDR1 GTSNPN and CDR2 SVGIG (reference sequence). The CDR3 totals 15 residues. V was clipped by 6 bases and J by 6 bases; unmatched bases: 11. The CDR3 DNA follows: TGTGCCTGCACCCGTAAAGACAGGGGGCTTCAGCCCCAGCATTTT. This codes for CACTRKDRGLQPQHF.

This clonotype came up a few times. The chain carries TRBV5-5 and TRBJ2-2; tentative D call: TRBD2 (5 bases). Germline CDR1 is SGHKS and CDR2 is YYEKEE (reference sequence). Trimming took 4 bases from V and 1 from J, leaving 14 bases between them. This CDR3 spans 16 amino acids. The CDR3 here is CASSPRGVMNTGELFF. CDR3 in DNA: TGTGCCAGCAGCCCCCGGGGAGTAATGAACACCGGGGAGCTGTTTTTT.

This clonotype was counted many times. The V gene is TRBV6-1, the J gene TRBJ1-1, with unresolved D. Deletions cut 6 bases from V and 1 base from J, with 15 bases between. Looked up from germline, CDR1 is MNHNS and CDR2 is SASEGT. CDR3 length: 15 residues. This CDR3 is CASSPFGGSNTEAFF. Written as DNA, the CDR3 is TGTGCCAGCAGCCCGTTCGGCGGTTCGAACACTGAAGCTTTCTTT.

This clonotype was counted many times. The genes are TRBV29-1 and TRBJ1-2; 7 bases are a match to TRBD1. The V gene's germline CDR1 is SQVTM and CDR2 ANQGSEA. V lost 7 bases to trimming and J lost 8 bases; unmatched junction nucleotides: 7. The CDR3 covers 11 residues. The CDR3 spells CSGETGNGYTF. In DNA form, the CDR3 reads TGCAGCGGGGAGACAGGGAACGGCTACACCTTC.

This clonotype was detected ten times or more. The V gene is TRBV2, the J gene TRBJ2-2; no definite D call. The CDR3 totals 12 residues. V was trimmed by 6 bases and J by 6 bases, leaving 8 bases between them. Per the germline V gene, CDR1 is SNHLY and CDR2 is FYNNEI. CDR3 in amino acids: CASRREAGELFF. The CDR3 DNA sequence: TGTGCCAGCAGGAGAGAGGCCGGGGAGCTGTTTTTT.

This clonotype was observed many times. This rearrangement joins TRBV28 to TRBJ2-5; D may be TRBD2 (6 bases). Germline assignment: CDR1 MDHEN and CDR2 SYDVKM. V lost 7 bases and J 5 bases, leaving 17 bases between the germline ends. The CDR3 contains 14 residues. The CDR3 DNA reads TGTGCCAGCACTCAGGTTCGGGGGACGGAGACCCAGTACTTC. This sequence encodes CASTQVRGTETQYF.

This chain links TRBV6-5 with TRBJ1-2; D is possibly TRBD1 (5 bases). Germline V gene sequence: CDR1 MNHEY, CDR2 SVGAGI. V gave up 2 bases and J gave up 0 bases, with 10 bases separating them. The CDR3 runs 15 residues. DNA for the CDR3: TGTGCCAGCAGTTACCCGCGGGGGTCTAACTATGGCTACACCTTC. Translating it yields CASSYPRGSNYGYTF.

This clonotype was counted ten times or more. The gene calls are TRBV20-1 and TRBJ1-3; D remains ambiguous. CDR1 is DFQATT and CDR2 is SNEGSKA in the germline V gene (reference sequence). CDR3 length: 14 residues. V lost 5 bases and J 0 bases, leaving 11 bases between the germline ends. The CDR3 bases are TGCAGTGCTGGGCATTACTACTCTGGAAACACCATATATTTT. Its translation: CSAGHYYSGNTIYF.

This clonotype occurred a few times. This sequence joins TRBV30 and TRBJ1-6, with no clear D. This CDR3 region has 17 residues. The V and J ends lost 1 base and 6 bases respectively, with 19 bases between them. The germline V gene has CDR1 GTSNPN and CDR2 SVGIG (reference sequence). The CDR3 loop is CAWSGDRAVGGNSPLHF. The DNA of the CDR3 is TGTGCCTGGAGTGGGGATCGTGCGGTGGGCGGTAATTCACCCCTCCACTTT.

This chain connects TRBV7-2 to TRBJ2-2; TRBD2 is a possible D gene (6 bases). This CDR3 has 13 amino acids. The V gene lost 4 bases and the J gene lost 11 bases, with 14 bases spanning the gap. CDR1 is SGHTA, CDR2 FQGNSA, per germline. CDR3 nucleotide sequence: TGTGCCAGCAGCTCCCAAAGGCGGGGTGAGCTGTTTTTT. It is translated as CASSSQRRGELFF. Drawing the rest from reference TRBV7-2 and TRBJ2-2, the complete variable domain is GAGVSQSPSNKVTEKGKDVELRCDPISGHTALYWYRQSLGQGLEFLIYFQGNSAPDKSGLPSDRFSAERTGGSVSTLTIQRTQQEDSAVYLCASSSQRRGELFFGEGSRLTVL.

This chain joins TRBV11-2 and TRBJ2-7; 13 nucleotides match TRBD2. The V gene's germline CDR1 is SGHAT and CDR2 FQNNGV. This CDR3 spans 17 amino acids. Trimming took 1 base from V and 7 from J; bases not matched to a gene: 10. The CDR3 protein is CASSLGPTSGGEGEQYF. The CDR3 DNA reads as TGTGCCAGCAGCTTAGGCCCAACTAGCGGGGGGGAAGGGGAGCAGTACTTC.

The gene calls are TRBV13 and TRBJ2-7; TRBD2 agrees at 8 bases. V lost 5 bases and J lost 4; bases outside the gene matches: 10. Germline-derived CDR1 and CDR2 are PRHDT and FYEKMQ (reference sequence). The CDR3 has 15 residues. CDR3 bases: TGTGCCAGCAGCCCCCCCGGGGGGGCCGCTTACGAGCAGTACTTC. Translated: CASSPPGGAAYEQYF. Together with reference TRBV13 and TRBJ2-7, the CDR3 gives the full variable domain: AAGVIQSPRHLIKEKRETATLKCYPIPRHDTVYWYQQGPGQDPQFLISFYEKMQSDKGSIPDRFSAQQFSDYHSELNMSSLELGDSALYFCASSPPGGAAYEQYFGPGTRLTVT.

The rearrangement joins TRBV12-3 or TRBV12-4 to TRBJ1-1, with unresolved D. The V end was cut by 5 bases, the J end by 8 bases, with 21 bases between. The CDR3 spans 15 residues. CDR3 loop: CASSPERQGGNEAFF. CDR3 DNA: TGTGCCAGCAGTCCGGAAAGACAAGGTGGAAACGAAGCTTTCTTT.